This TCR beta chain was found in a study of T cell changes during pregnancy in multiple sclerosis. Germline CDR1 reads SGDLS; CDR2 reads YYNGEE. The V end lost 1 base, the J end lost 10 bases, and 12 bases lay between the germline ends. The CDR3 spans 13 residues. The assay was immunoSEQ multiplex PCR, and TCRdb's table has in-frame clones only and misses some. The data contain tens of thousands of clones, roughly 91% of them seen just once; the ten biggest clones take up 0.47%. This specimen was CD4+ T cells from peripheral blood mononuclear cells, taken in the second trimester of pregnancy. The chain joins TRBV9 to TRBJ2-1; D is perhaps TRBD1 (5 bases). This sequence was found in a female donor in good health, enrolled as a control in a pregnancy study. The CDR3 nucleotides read TGTGCCAGCAGCGTAAGGGGTTGGCAGGAGCAGTTCTTC. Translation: CASSVRGWQEQFF.